Here is one TCR beta chain with its context. The antigen remains undetermined. This sample is part of a study of T cell responses to AZD1222 COVID-19 vaccine. Germline values: CDR1 SGHDT, CDR2 YYEEEE. V gave up 3 bases and J gave up 6 bases; unmatched junction bases: 6. The CDR3 extends over 14 amino acids. The table came from immunoSEQ multiplex PCR; TCRdb's copy has only in-frame clones and leaves some out. The table has 150,000 to 200,000 clones, around nine tenths seen once; the top ten hold 2.6%. Study results and caveats: The repertoires were collected only after the peak T cell response. Mapped onto spike, vaccine-associated CD4 TCRs spanned it and were dominant at 160-218 and 743-854. Only six individuals given AZD1222 were seropositive at baseline. Reportedly, close to half of spike-specific TCRs are directed against unmutated variant regions.

This sequence originates from an adult in good health. The material sequenced was peripheral blood, taken on day 0 of AZD1222 vaccination. The V call is TRBV5-6, the J call TRBJ2-7; TRBD1 matches 10 bases. CDR3 DNA sequence: TGTGCCAGCAGCTACCGGGACAGGGGAGGCGAGCAGTACTTC. Translated, it gives CASSYRDRGGEQYF.